The next 5 T cell receptor beta chains were all read from a single sample in a study of blood T cells in healthy people across ages. A sample-barcoded 5' primer and a J-beta primer mix were used in a second PCR of about 7 to 12 cycles. TCRdb itself ran the 5' RACE reads through MiXCR, one entry per CDR3 protein. The sample includes about 1.4 million distinct CDR3 sequences, almost 60% of them seen just once. The sequenced sample was blood. The receptor set was obtained from a man aged 18 to 30 in good health.

The rearrangement joins TRBV15 to TRBJ1-1; the D gene is possibly TRBD1 (5 bases). Germline V gene lookup returns CDR1 LNHNV and CDR2 YYDKDF (reference sequence). This CDR3 is built from 13 residues. V was shortened by 7 bases and J by 3 bases, with 12 bases between the two germline ends. The CDR3 sequence: CATIAGYHTEAFF. DNA of the CDR3: TGTGCCACCATAGCAGGGTATCACACTGAAGCTTTCTTT.

This clonotype was recorded a few times. V usage is TRBV20-1 and J usage is TRBJ2-1, with D perhaps matching TRBD2 (6 bases). The CDR3 consists of 15 residues. V was cut by 1 base and J by 4 bases, with 14 bases left in between. Germline-derived CDR1 and CDR2 are DFQATT and SNEGSKA (reference sequence). In DNA, the CDR3 is TGCAGTGCTAGAGGGCTAGCGCAGGGTTACAATGAGCAGTTCTTC. This gives the protein CSARGLAQGYNEQFF.

As regards this clonotype: One end of the junction is discordant with germline, which a read error may explain. This chain connects TRBV20-1 to TRBJ1-2; D gene uncertain. Germline values: CDR1 DFQATT, CDR2 SNEGSKA (reference sequence). The CDR3 has 17 residues. The CDR3 bases are TGCAGTGCTAGAGATGGGCAGGAACCATACCCAGGCTATGGCCACACCTTC. Translation gives CSARDGQEPYPGYGHTF.

This clonotype has only one observation. V gene TRBV4-1 combines with J gene TRBJ2-3; the D is unclear. The CDR3 extends over 18 amino acids. V dropped 0 bases and J dropped 2 bases, with 18 bases sitting between them. Germline assignment: CDR1 MGHRA and CDR2 YSYEKL. The CDR3: CASSQEDLPVGPTDTQYF. CDR3 nucleotides: TGCGCCAGCAGCCAAGAAGATCTACCCGTCGGTCCCACAGATACGCAGTATTTT.

This clonotype occurred a few times. The V and J genes are TRBV27 and TRBJ2-5; D is unresolved. The CDR3 is made up of 12 amino acids. V was pared by 10 bases and J by 5 bases, with 14 bases between. Germline assignment: CDR1 MNHEY and CDR2 SMNVEV (reference sequence). The CDR3 sequence is CATWHLGETQYF. The CDR3 region has the DNA TGTGCCACCTGGCACCTCGGGGAGACCCAGTACTTC.